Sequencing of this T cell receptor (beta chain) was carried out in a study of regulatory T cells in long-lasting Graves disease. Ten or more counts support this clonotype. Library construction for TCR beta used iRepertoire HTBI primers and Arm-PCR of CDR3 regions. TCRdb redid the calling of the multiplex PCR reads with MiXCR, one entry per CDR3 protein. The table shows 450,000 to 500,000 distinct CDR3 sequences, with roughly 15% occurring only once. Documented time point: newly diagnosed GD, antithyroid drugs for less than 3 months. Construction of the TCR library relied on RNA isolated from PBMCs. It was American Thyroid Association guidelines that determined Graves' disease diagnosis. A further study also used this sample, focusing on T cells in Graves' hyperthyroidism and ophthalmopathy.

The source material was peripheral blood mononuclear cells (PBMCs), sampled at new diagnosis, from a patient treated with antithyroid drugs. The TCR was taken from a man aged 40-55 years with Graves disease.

The CDR3 protein is CATSDQGRGGREEGYTF. CDR3 DNA sequence: TGTGCCACCAGTGACCAGGGGCGAGGTGGCAGGGAGGAAGGCTACACCTTC. This chain connects TRBV24-1 to TRBJ1-2; possibly TRBD1 for D (6 bases). CDR3 length equals 17 residues. V lost 4 bases, J lost 8 bases, and 25 bases lay in between. Germline V CDR1 and CDR2: KGHDR, SFDVKD.